Each of the 5 T cell receptor beta chains below was sequenced from the same sample in a study of blood T cell repertoires in COVID-19. Using immunoSEQ multiplex PCR, the repertoire was profiled, and TCRdb retains in-frame clones only, with some absent. This sample has 130,000 to 150,000 clones, with around 81% found just once. The material sequenced was peripheral blood. These receptors were obtained from a man in his 60s with active or convalescent COVID-19.

The chain is built from TRBV7-3 and TRBJ2-1, with TRBD2 identical over 8 bases. This CDR3 has 14 amino acids. J gave up 7 bases and V 4 bases, and 6 bases lay outside the gene matches. The germline gives CDR1 SGHTA, CDR2 FQGTGA. CDR3 in DNA: TGTGCCAGCAGCTCCCTAGCGGGTGGGAATGAGCAGTTCTTC. Translation gives CASSSLAGGNEQFF.

This clone was observed a single time. The chain combines TRBV27 with TRBJ1-6; D ambiguous. The CDR3 contains 15 residues. The germline CDR1 and CDR2 sequences are MNHEY and SMNVEV (reference sequence). Deletions cut 3 bases from V and 14 bases from J, with 20 bases between. The CDR3 protein is CASSFDPRGAGTLHF. The CDR3 DNA is TGTGCCAGCAGTTTCGACCCCCGGGGAGCGGGGACCCTCCACTTT.

The chain employs TRBV28 and TRBJ2-7; 8 positions agree with TRBD2. J lost 2 bases, V lost 9 bases, and 15 bases had no gene match. Germline-derived CDR1 and CDR2 are MDHEN and SYDVKM. This CDR3 has 16 amino acids. The CDR3 loop is CASTPPRLAGPYEQYF. In DNA, the CDR3 is TGTGCCAGTACTCCCCCCAGGCTAGCGGGTCCCTACGAGCAGTACTTC.

The sample holds a few counts of this clone. This chain connects TRBV10-3 to TRBJ2-7, with 10 bases aligning to TRBD2. The CDR3 has 15 residues. V dropped 10 bases and J dropped 7; count of bases not matched to a gene: 16. Germline CDR1 is ENHRY and CDR2 is SYGVKD. CDR3 bases: TGTGCCAGCCGGGCAGCGGGAGGGCCTTTAGGGGAGCAGTACTTC. Translated: CASRAAGGPLGEQYF.

A few counts support this clone. The chain links TRBV5-1 to TRBJ2-2; TRBD2 matches at 11 bases. CDR3 size: 16 residues. With 4 bases clipped from V and 5 bases from J, the junction kept 7 bases outside the gene matches. Germline assignment: CDR1 SGHRS and CDR2 YFSETQ. The CDR3 DNA is TGCGCCAGCAGCAATAGCGGGAGGGTAGCGACCGGGGAGCTGTTTTTT. Translation: CASSNSGRVATGELFF.